Below are 17 T cell receptor beta chains sequenced from a single sample in a study of T cell responses to AZD1222 COVID-19 vaccine. Produced via immunoSEQ multiplex PCR; TCRdb's table is partial and in-frame only. The table lists 100,000 to 150,000 clones, around 90% of them singletons, with 3.5% to 4.5% in the top ten. The sample consisted of peripheral blood, taken on day 0 of AZD1222 vaccination. The receptors were gathered from an adult in good health.

This clone appeared a single time. The gene calls are TRBV11-3 and TRBJ1-6; 8 bases are shared with TRBD1. The ends lost 5 bases at V and 10 bases at J; junction bases unmatched: 10. CDR1 and CDR2 (germline): SGHNT, YENEEA. There are 15 residues in the CDR3. Here the CDR3 DNA reads TGTGCCAGCAGCCGCACAGGGGGAAGAACATCACCCCTCCACTTT. Translating gives CASSRTGGRTSPLHF.

This clone was observed a single time. The genes are TRBV5-5 and TRBJ2-1, with TRBD2 matching over 8 bases. Germline V gene sequence: CDR1 SGHKS, CDR2 YYEKEE (reference sequence). With 2 bases clipped from V and 0 bases from J, the junction kept 10 bases outside the gene matches. This CDR3 has 18 amino acids. CDR3 residues: CASSFSVGGGLSYNEQFF. The CDR3, as DNA: TGTGCCAGCAGCTTCTCCGTCGGCGGGGGGCTCTCCTACAATGAGCAGTTCTTC.

V and J are TRBV15 and TRBJ2-7; 8 nucleotides align to TRBD2. Germline CDR1 LNHNV, CDR2 YYDKDF (reference sequence). The CDR3 has 16 amino acids. Trimming cost V 0 bases and J 6 bases; bases outside gene matches: 10. The CDR3, as DNA: TGTGCCACCAGCAGAGATCTGACGGGAGGGCCGTCCGAGCAGTACTTC. Encoded protein: CATSRDLTGGPSEQYF.

The chain links TRBV27 to TRBJ1-1; D is possibly TRBD1 (5 bases). Germline lookup yields CDR1 MNHEY and CDR2 SMNVEV (reference sequence). CDR3 length: 14 residues. V was trimmed by 0 bases and J by 11 bases, leaving 16 bases between them. The CDR3 protein is CASSLSSGSGGAFF. DNA of the CDR3: TGTGCCAGCAGTTTATCATCAGGGAGTGGGGGGGCTTTCTTT.

The chain joins TRBV6-1 to TRBJ2-7, with TRBD2 matching over 11 bases. CDR1 is MNHNS, CDR2 SASEGT, per germline. V gave up 4 bases and J gave up 4 bases; unmatched junction bases: 12. There are 17 residues in the CDR3. The CDR3 DNA reads TGTGCCAGCAGTGGTCCTATCCTCGGGACTAGCGGATACGAGCAGTACTTC. Residues: CASSGPILGTSGYEQYF.

V gene TRBV24-1 combines with J gene TRBJ2-5, with 12 bases matching TRBD2. The CDR3 runs to 16 residues. The germline V gene encodes CDR1 KGHDR and CDR2 SFDVKD. The junction had 5 bases not matched to a gene; V was cut back by 2 bases and J by 5 bases. The CDR3 coding sequence is TGTGCCACCAGTGATTCTCTAGCGGGAGGGATGGAGACCCAGTACTTC. Encoded protein: CATSDSLAGGMETQYF.

CDR3 loop: CASSLNTGQETQYF. CDR3 coding DNA: TGCGCCAGCAGCTTGAATACGGGGCAAGAGACCCAGTACTTC. The V call is TRBV5-1, the J call TRBJ2-5; D is perhaps TRBD2 (5 bases). The germline V gene has CDR1 SGHRS and CDR2 YFSETQ. The CDR3 loop spans 14 amino acids. V was cut by 1 base and J by 2 bases, with 9 bases left in between.

The chain uses TRBV4-1 and TRBJ1-4, with D possibly being TRBD1 (6 bases). Trimming stripped 4 bases from V and 0 bases from J, with 12 bases between. CDR3 size: 16 residues. Germline values: CDR1 MGHRA, CDR2 YSYEKL. This chain's CDR3 is CASSRTVTPTNEKLFF. In DNA, the CDR3 is TGCGCCAGCAGCCGGACAGTCACCCCAACTAATGAAAAACTGTTTTTT.

This clone has more than one count but fewer than ten. The chain uses TRBV7-9 and TRBJ2-1; 8 positions agree with TRBD1. Germline V gives CDR1 SEHNR, CDR2 FQNEAQ (reference sequence). CDR3 length: 13 residues. The V gene end was trimmed by 5 bases and the J gene end by 3 bases; junction bases not matched to a gene: 0. The CDR3 DNA follows: TGTGCCAGCAGCACAGGGGGCTACAATGAGCAGTTCTTC. Encoded protein: CASSTGGYNEQFF.

This clone was seen a single time. V gene TRBV6-1 combines with J gene TRBJ2-1; D not certain. With 2 bases removed from V and 2 bases from J, the gap between germline ends came to 13 bases. CDR1 and CDR2 (germline): MNHNS, SASEGT. The CDR3 covers 16 residues. The CDR3 DNA is TGTGCCAGCAGTGAAACGCACTCTTTTACCTACAATGAGCAGTTCTTC. This codes for CASSETHSFTYNEQFF.

The rearrangement uses TRBV2 and TRBJ2-7; D gene ambiguous. V was shortened by 7 bases and J by 6 bases, with 7 bases between the two germline ends. CDR1 and CDR2 from the germline V gene are SNHLY and FYNNEI. The length of the CDR3 is 10 residues. CDR3 in DNA: TGTGCCAGCACGGGTACCGAGCAGTACTTC. Translated, it gives CASTGTEQYF.

In this sample, this clone turned up a few times. The gene calls are TRBV6-1 and TRBJ1-3, with D possibly being TRBD1 (5 bases). Germline V gene sequence: CDR1 MNHNS, CDR2 SASEGT. The CDR3 is 14 amino acids. Trimming removed 2 bases at V and 6 bases at J, with 11 bases between. The CDR3 sequence is CASSERGEINTIYF. The DNA for the CDR3 is TGTGCCAGCAGTGAACGGGGCGAAATAAACACCATATATTTT.

In this sample, this clone turned up once. The sample contains more than one DNA sequence encoding this CDR3. This rearrangement joins TRBV11-2 to TRBJ1-5; D unclear. Germline assignment: CDR1 SGHAT and CDR2 FQNNGV. V lost 1 base and J 5 bases, leaving 6 bases between the germline ends. This CDR3 contains 13 residues. The CDR3 here is CASSLALYQPQHF. The CDR3 DNA is TGTGCCAGCAGCTTAGCCCTATATCAGCCCCAGCATTTT.

Written as DNA, the CDR3 is TGTGCCAGCAGCGCGGGGGGATATAGCAATCAGCCCCAGCATTTT. This codes for CASSAGGYSNQPQHF. This sequence joins TRBV9 and TRBJ1-5, with a weak D call TRBD1 (5 bases). The CDR3 consists of 15 residues. Germline V gene sequence: CDR1 SGDLS, CDR2 YYNGEE. V lost 3 bases and J 0 bases, leaving 10 bases between the germline ends.

The genes are TRBV7-9 and TRBJ2-7, with 10 nucleotides matching TRBD1. The CDR3 length is 15 residues. CDR1 and CDR2 (germline): SEHNR, FQNEAQ (reference sequence). V lost 6 bases and J lost 5; bases outside the gene matches: 10. The CDR3 spells CASSSHRDRGHEQYF. CDR3 in DNA: TGTGCCAGCAGTTCTCACCGGGACAGGGGTCACGAGCAGTACTTC.

The chain links TRBV10-3 to TRBJ2-1, with 8 bases matching TRBD2. The CDR3 is 15 amino acids. Trimming cost V 0 bases and J 7 bases; bases outside gene matches: 5. Germline-derived CDR1 and CDR2 are ENHRY and SYGVKD. CDR3: CAISESGTSMNEQFF. The CDR3, as DNA: TGTGCCATCAGTGAGTCGGGGACTAGTATGAATGAGCAGTTCTTC.

Only a few counts were recorded for this clone. This rearrangement joins TRBV7-9 to TRBJ1-1, with D hard to call. V was shortened by 1 base and J by 7 bases, with 4 bases between the two germline ends. Germline CDR1 reads SEHNR; CDR2 reads FQNEAQ (reference sequence). CDR3 length equals 11 residues. As DNA, the CDR3 is TGTGCCAGCAGCTTAGGGATTGAAGCTTTCTTT. Protein: CASSLGIEAFF.